This T cell receptor (beta chain) emerged from a study of blood T cell repertoires in COVID-19. Study at large: In each case, the material was cDNA or gDNA derived from T cells, B-cell-depleted T cells, or PBMCs.

Per the original data handling: From reference gene primer amplification, estimates of nucleated cell counts were derived. Data came from immunoSEQ multiplex PCR; TCRdb stores just in-frame clones and leaves some out. V and J calls and clone size are given by that table; D and trimming were obtained from the DNA. Of approximately 300,000 clones listed, 80% to 90% are singletons. Specimen: PBMCs or T cells enriched from blood (not recorded which). This TCR was recovered from a woman aged 18-29 years who had recovered from COVID-19.

The CDR3 region is CASSLVLYEQYF. The CDR3 coding sequence is TGTGCCAGCAGCTTAGTCCTCTACGAGCAGTACTTC. The J gene is TRBJ2-7, the V gene TRBV7-9, with D unclear. CDR1 and CDR2 (germline): SEHNR, FQNEAQ (reference sequence). CDR3 size: 12 residues. Trimming removed 1 base at V and 3 bases at J, with 4 bases between.